This paragraph reports one T cell receptor (beta chain). PCR was performed using 60 Vbeta and 13 Jbeta primers. Profiling relied on immunoSEQ multiplex PCR, and the TCRdb table lists in-frame clones only, not all of them. The table includes roughly 180,000 clones, roughly 80% detected once. The V and J ends lost 6 bases and 6 bases respectively, with 8 bases between them. Germline V lookup: CDR1 MDHEN, CDR2 SYDVKM. This CDR3 spans 12 amino acids. These data originate in a study of cytomegalovirus exposure and HLA in healthy donors. The rearrangement uses TRBV28 and TRBJ2-2; no clear D. The clonotype originates from a female donor in good health and CMV-seronegative. Sequenced input: PBMCs. DNA for the CDR3: TGTGCCAGCAGCATTCCGGCCGGGGAGCTGTTTTTT. Translated, it gives CASSIPAGELFF.